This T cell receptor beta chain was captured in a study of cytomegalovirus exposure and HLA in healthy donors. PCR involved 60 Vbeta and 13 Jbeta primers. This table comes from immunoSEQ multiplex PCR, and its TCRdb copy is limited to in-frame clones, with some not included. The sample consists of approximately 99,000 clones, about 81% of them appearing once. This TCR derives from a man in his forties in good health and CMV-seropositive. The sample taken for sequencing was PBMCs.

CDR3 residues: CASSLDSPLAGGENIQYF. CDR3 DNA: TGTGCCAGCAGCTTAGACTCCCCACTAGCGGGTGGTGAAAACATTCAGTACTTC. The gene calls are TRBV7-2 and TRBJ2-4, with TRBD2 identical over 9 bases. The CDR3 totals 18 residues. CDR1 and CDR2 (germline): SGHTA, FQGNSA. V lost 1 base and J lost 5; bases outside the gene matches: 12.